The 15 T cell receptor beta chains reported below all come from one sample, sequenced in a study of T cells in pancreatic ductal adenocarcinoma (dated by TCRdb to about 2017). Pancreatic ductal adenocarcinoma patients who had undergone surgery without neoadjuvant therapy were selected. The library was built by means of the immunoSEQ multiplex PCR assay. Not all clones reach the TCRdb copy of this immuneACCESS table, which keeps in-frame sequences only. Checked studies attribute under half of the gap to unresolved V genes and leave the rest unexplained. The sample table holds roughly 100,000 clones, of which around 96% were seen once. The leading ten clones occupy 3.1% of the sample. The specimen sequenced was PBMCs. These receptors all stem from a human donor with pancreatic ductal adenocarcinoma.

V gene TRBV5-4 combines with J gene TRBJ2-7, with TRBD2 identical over 7 bases. The ends lost 3 bases at V and 4 bases at J; junction bases unmatched: 10. The germline V gene encodes CDR1 SGHNT and CDR2 YYREEE (reference sequence). The CDR3 consists of 15 residues. CDR3 region: CASSSTGGSVYEQYF. CDR3 sequence (DNA): TGTGCCAGCAGCTCGACGGGCGGGAGCGTTTACGAGCAGTACTTC.

This sequence joins TRBV4-3 and TRBJ2-7; 7 bases match TRBD2. Germline V gives CDR1 LGHNA, CDR2 YSLEER. This CDR3 has 13 residues. Unmatched junction bases numbered 3, after V lost 0 bases and J lost 7 bases. CDR3 amino acids: CASSQDLAEEQYF. As DNA, the CDR3 is TGCGCCAGCAGCCAAGATCTAGCGGAAGAGCAGTACTTC.

The chain is built from TRBV7-8 and TRBJ2-7, with 11 bases that match TRBD2. The V gene's germline CDR1 is SGHVS and CDR2 FQNEAQ. The CDR3 length is 13 residues. J lost 3 bases, V lost 8 bases, and 3 bases had no gene match. In DNA form, the CDR3 reads TGTGCCAGCGGGGGACTAGCGGTCTACGAGCAGTACTTC. Protein product: CASGGLAVYEQYF.

The rearrangement joins TRBV4-2 to TRBJ2-3; tentatively, D is TRBD2 (6 bases). The CDR3 spans 16 residues. Germline CDR1 reads LGHNA; CDR2 reads YNFKEQ. The ends were cut back, 2 bases at V and 2 bases at J, with 14 bases in the middle. The CDR3 nucleotides are TGTGCCAGCAGCCAATGGGGCGGGGTCAACACAGATACGCAGTATTTT. Translation gives CASSQWGGVNTDTQYF.

The chain carries TRBV4-1 and TRBJ1-1; the D gene is possibly TRBD1 (6 bases). The length of the CDR3 is 15 residues. The germline gives CDR1 MGHRA, CDR2 YSYEKL. V dropped 3 bases and J dropped 5 bases, with 16 bases sitting between them. The CDR3 DNA reads as TGCGCCAGCAGCCATGCGGGGGGGCGCGGGACTGAAGCTTTCTTT. Translating gives CASSHAGGRGTEAFF.

Of note for this clone: This CDR3 is also generated by other DNA sequences in the sample. The gene calls are TRBV5-1 and TRBJ2-3; D uncertain. CDR3 length: 13 amino acids. In germline, CDR1 is SGHRS, CDR2 YFSETQ. Trimming pared 0 bases from V and 1 base from J, leaving 3 bases between. The CDR3 is CASSLAGTDTQYF. The CDR3 DNA follows: TGCGCCAGCAGCTTGGCCGGCACAGATACGCAGTATTTT. Full variable domain (rest looked up from reference TRBV5-1 and TRBJ2-3): KAGVTQTPRYLIKTRGQQVTLSCSPISGHRSVSWYQQTPGQGLQFLFEYFSETQRNKGNFPGRFSGRQFSNSRSEMNVSTLELGDSALYLCASSLAGTDTQYFGPGTRLTVL.

The V and J genes are TRBV7-2 and TRBJ2-1, with 9 bases that match TRBD1. Germline CDR1 is SGHTA and CDR2 is FQGNSA. The CDR3 spans 16 residues. Trimming took 4 bases from V and 5 from J; bases not matched to a gene: 9. The CDR3 nucleotides are TGTGCCAGCAGCTCCGCCCCCGGACAGGGGAACAATGAGCAGTTCTTC. Residues: CASSSAPGQGNNEQFF.

The chain employs TRBV28 and TRBJ2-7; 8 nucleotides agree with TRBD2. The CDR3 is 18 amino acids. Germline loops: CDR1 MDHEN, CDR2 SYDVKM. The ends lost 5 bases at V and 5 bases at J; junction bases unmatched: 20. CDR3 sequence reads: CASSPAVSRGTSFNEQYF. DNA of the CDR3: TGTGCCAGCAGTCCAGCTGTTTCGCGGGGGACTAGTTTTAACGAGCAGTACTTC.

The CDR3 DNA reads TGTGCCAGCAGCTTACACAGAACCTACGAGCAGTACTTC. Translation: CASSLHRTYEQYF. The chain is built from TRBV7-7 and TRBJ2-5, with D unclear. The DNA end favors TRBJ2-7, so the J call may be wrong. Germline V CDR1 and CDR2: SSHAT, FNYEAQ (reference sequence). This CDR3 has 13 amino acids.

J is TRBJ1-5 and V is TRBV6-4; no definite D call. This CDR3 comprises 14 residues. Trimming shortened V by 0 bases and J by 7 bases, and 10 bases separated the two germline ends. Per germline, CDR1 MRHNA and CDR2 SNTAGT. This chain's CDR3 is CASSDSEVRQPQHF. The CDR3 coding sequence is TGTGCCAGCAGTGACTCAGAGGTACGACAGCCCCAGCATTTT.

CDR3 loop: CASSVNRGQPQHF. The CDR3 region has the DNA TGCGCCAGCAGTGTTAACAGGGGGCAGCCCCAGCATTTT. The chain has TRBV5-1 and TRBJ1-5; 8 nucleotides line up with TRBD1. There are 13 residues in the CDR3. V gave up 5 bases and J gave up 7 bases; unmatched junction bases: 5. Germline values: CDR1 SGHRS, CDR2 YFSETQ.

V gene TRBV10-3 combines with J gene TRBJ1-2; the D gene is possibly TRBD1 (6 bases). The CDR3 runs to 13 residues. CDR1 is ENHRY, CDR2 SYGVKD, per germline. V lost 8 bases and J lost 2, with 12 bases in between. CDR3 DNA sequence: TGTGCCATCGATTCGGACAGAAACTATGGCTACACCTTC. Amino acid sequence: CAIDSDRNYGYTF.

The chain employs TRBV7-2 and TRBJ2-6, with no clear D. The germline V gene has CDR1 SGHTA and CDR2 FQGNSA. Trimming cost V 3 bases and J 2 bases, with 2 bases left between them. This CDR3 has 13 amino acids. The chain's CDR3 is CASSFAGANVLTF. In DNA form, the CDR3 reads TGTGCCAGCAGCTTCGCTGGGGCCAACGTCCTGACTTTC.

This chain joins TRBV7-9 and TRBJ2-1, with D tentatively TRBD1 (5 bases). Trimming stripped 1 base from V and 9 bases from J, with 13 bases between. CDR1 and CDR2 (germline): SEHNR, FQNEAQ (reference sequence). CDR3 length equals 14 residues. This chain's CDR3 is CASSLVPGRGEQFF. In nucleotides, the CDR3 is TGTGCCAGCAGCTTAGTCCCCGGTAGGGGTGAGCAGTTCTTC. Full variable domain (rest looked up from reference TRBV7-9 and TRBJ2-1): DTGVSQNPRHKITKRGQNVTFRCDPISEHNRLYWYRQTLGQGPEFLTYFQNEAQLEKSRLLSDRFSAERPKGSFSTLEIQRTEQGDSAMYLCASSLVPGRGEQFFGPGTRLTVL.

This chain connects TRBV19 to TRBJ2-1, with 12 positions matching TRBD2. V shed 5 bases, J shed 5 bases, and the junction held 10 bases outside the gene matches. Germline loops: CDR1 LNHDA, CDR2 SQIVND (reference sequence). The CDR3 sequence is 17 residues long. CDR3 region: CASSSPPTSGRHNEQFF. For the CDR3, the DNA is TGTGCCAGTAGTTCACCCCCTACTAGCGGGAGGCACAATGAGCAGTTCTTC. The full variable domain, rest sourced from reference TRBV19 and TRBJ2-1, is DGGITQSPKYLFRKEGQNVTLSCEQNLNHDAMYWYRQDPGQGLRLIYYSQIVNDFQKGDIAEGYSVSREKKESFPLTVTSAQKNPTAFYLCASSSPPTSGRHNEQFFGPGTRLTVL.